This T cell receptor beta chain was identified during a study of blood T cell repertoires in COVID-19 (dated by TCRdb to about 2020). Some background on the complete study: The collaborator samples originated in the United States, Italy and Spain and spanned the acute and convalescent phases of COVID-19. The prospective study material was composed of cDNA or gDNA derived from T cells, B-cell-depleted T cells, or PBMCs. Deeply sampled blood TCRbeta repertoires from subjects exposed to, actively infected with, or recovered from COVID-19 were included in the dataset. The repertoires were released in a freely available public database intended as a resource for research on the immune response to SARS-CoV-2. Samples were obtained from the ongoing ImmuneRACE study (first 160 participants) and from 1,254 subjects provided by 6 global collaborators. Sample metadata almost always included a de-identified subject ID, COVID-19 status, age in years and sex. Where available, HLA class I and class II types were taken from metadata supplied by the sample provider and were not determined by assay-based typing. The investigation overall reported the following: The quantity of clinical and demographic metadata differed by source and by participant and was supplied without curation.

Here V drops 6 bases and J drops 2 bases, and the junction holds 4 bases not matched to any gene. The CDR3 spans 14 residues, from the cysteine through the phenylalanine. Of all the DNA, just the CDR3 is kept, 42 bases in frame from base 1. In the germline V gene, CDR1 corresponds to SQVTM and CDR2 to ANQGSEA. TCRbeta CDR3 regions were amplified from genomic DNA using the immunoSEQ Assay, a bias-controlled multiplex PCR. The original pipeline was this. Within the assay, amplification of reference gene primers was used to estimate how many nucleated cells each sample contained. Sequence reads were collapsed and filtered to measure the absolute abundance of every unique TCRbeta CDR3 rearrangement. Productive Simpson clonality was computed per sample as the square root of Simpson's diversity index over productive rearrangements. The source is immuneACCESS, and TCRdb retained only in-frame sequences with V and J called. Part of the clones is not carried over; for the studies checked, unresolved V genes explain less than half of this, and the remainder is unexplained. V and J calls and clone size are as listed in that table; D and trimming were resolved from the DNA. Within this sample are fewer than 100,000 clones, with more than 60% of them counted one time only. The ten largest clonotypes hold approximately 25% of the sample.

Each collaborating institution followed its own protocols to collect whole blood in K2EDTA tubes. For TCRbeta analysis, collaborator samples were shipped as frozen whole blood, as isolated PBMCs, or as DNA extracted from either sample type. Details on this clone: Its antigen is not yet known. Base-call qualities are not available, and no considerably larger clone is one nucleotide away.

This receptor chain uses TRBV29-1 and TRBJ2-6, and 7 junctional nucleotides match TRBD2. The specimen was peripheral blood. The sequence derives from a man aged 70-80 years with acute or convalescent COVID-19. The CDR3 reads as follows: CSVPRGAGANVLTF. The DNA sequence is given as TGCAGCGTCCCCCGGGGGGCTGGGGCCAACGTCCTGACTTTC.